These T cell receptor beta chains were read from a single sample in a study of T cells after yellow fever vaccination. TCRdb reprocessed the 5' RACE reads with MiXCR, giving one entry per CDR3 protein. The table lists about 400,000 distinct CDR3 sequences, around 10% of them singletons, with roughly 18% in the top ten. This specimen consisted of PBMCs, obtained on the day of the first yellow fever vaccination. Every receptor here comes from a young man who received the YFV17D yellow fever vaccine. The CDR3 runs from the conserved cysteine through the conserved F or W. The D gene is left open where the match is weak. Part of the rows lack a size; the others show once, few, many or a class for expanded clones.

TRBV27	TRBD1	NA	TRBJ2-7	CAFSLFPKPGQGSYEQYF	TGTGCCTTCAGTTTATTCCCCAAACCGGGACAGGGGAGCTACGAGCAGTACTTC
TRBV6-5	TRBD1	few	TRBJ2-7	CASSYSTGALNEQYF	TGTGCCAGCAGTTACTCGACAGGGGCCCTCAACGAGCAGTACTTC
TRBV14	TRBD1	few	TRBJ2-3	CASSQVTQGGTDTQYF	TGTGCCAGCAGCCAAGTTACTCAGGGGGGCACAGATACGCAGTATTTT
TRBV6-2/TRBV6-3	NA	many	TRBJ1-2	CATDNPGYTSYGYTF	TGTGCCACCGATAACCCGGGCTACACCTCCTATGGCTACACCTTC
TRBV6-4	NA	many	TRBJ2-1	CASSEGSLYNEQFF	TGTGCCAGCAGTGAAGGGAGTTTATACAATGAGCAGTTCTTC
TRBV7-9	TRBD1	NA	TRBJ1-2	CASSVPSGTGARSYTF	TGTGCCAGCAGCGTACCCTCCGGGACAGGGGCGAGGAGCTACACCTTC
TRBV7-2	NA	NA	TRBJ1-6	CASRFPNSPLHF	TGTGCCAGCAGATTTCCCAATTCACCCCTCCACTTT
TRBV5-1	NA	few	TRBJ1-2	CASSPSQGSNGYTF	TGCGCCAGCAGCCCCAGCCAGGGGAGCAATGGCTACACCTTC
TRBV20-1	NA	NA	TRBJ1-1	CSAPLSGWNTEAFF	TGCAGTGCTCCCTTAAGCGGTTGGAACACTGAAGCTTTCTTT
TRBV12-3/TRBV12-4	TRBD1	few	TRBJ1-2	CASSSRLGQPRGYTF	TGTGCCAGCAGTTCTAGGCTGGGACAGCCTAGGGGCTACACCTTC
TRBV4-1	NA	NA	TRBJ2-2	CASSHLGTSNTGELFF	TGCGCCAGCAGCCACTTAGGAACTTCGAACACCGGGGAGCTGTTTTTT
TRBV12-5	NA	many	TRBJ2-2	CASGLVQDGELFF	TGTGCTAGTGGTTTGGTACAGGACGGGGAGCTGTTTTTT
TRBV5-1	TRBD2	few	TRBJ2-1	CASSRPAGGEQFF	TGCGCCAGCAGCCGGCCGGCGGGGGGGGAGCAGTTCTTC
TRBV3-1	NA	NA	TRBJ2-7	CASSQEGAGRTDF	TGTGCCAGCAGCCAAGAGGGGGCCGGTCGAACTGACTTC
TRBV19	TRBD1	few	TRBJ2-7	CASSIGTGDYEQYF	TGTGCCAGTAGTATCGGGACAGGGGACTACGAGCAGTACTTC
TRBV25-1	TRBD2	NA	TRBJ2-3	CASSAGGSGGAGDTQYF	TGTGCCAGCAGTGCCGGCGGGAGCGGGGGGGCGGGAGATACGCAGTATTTT
TRBV12-3/TRBV12-4	TRBD2	few	TRBJ2-3	CASSPGTSGGAGYF	TGTGCCAGCAGTCCCGGGACTAGCGGGGGGGCCGGGTATTTT
TRBV28	TRBD1	NA	TRBJ1-1	CASSLGQGFTEAFF	TGTGCCAGCAGTTTGGGACAGGGATTCACTGAAGCTTTCTTT
TRBV7-2	TRBD2	few	TRBJ2-5	CASSPSRAGGAETQYF	TGTGCCAGCAGCCCCTCCCGAGCGGGGGGGGCAGAGACCCAGTACTTC
TRBV6-4	TRBD2	NA	TRBJ2-3	CASSGGGASTDTQYF	TGTGCCAGCAGTGGCGGGGGGGCCAGCACAGATACGCAGTATTTT
TRBV12-5	TRBD2	NA	TRBJ2-7	CASGRSGGLYEQYF	TGTGCTAGTGGCCGTAGCGGGGGGCTCTACGAGCAGTACTTC
TRBV3-1	TRBD2	many	TRBJ2-5	CASSLPSGGETQYF	TGTGCCAGCAGCCTCCCTAGCGGGGGCGAGACCCAGTACTTC
TRBV29-1	NA	many	TRBJ1-2	CSAWRQFEYTF	TGCAGCGCCTGGAGACAATTCGAGTACACCTTC
TRBV2	NA	few	TRBJ1-6	CASSPGPNSPLHF	TGTGCCAGCAGCCCGGGGCCTAATTCACCCCTCCACTTT
TRBV4-3	TRBD1	NA	TRBJ1-2	CASSRLRQGNYGYTF	TGCGCCAGCAGCCGCCTCAGACAGGGAAACTATGGCTACACCTTC
TRBV6-5	NA	NA	TRBJ1-1	CASGGQNTEAFF	TGTGCCAGCGGTGGGCAGAACACTGAAGCTTTCTTT
TRBV27	NA	few	TRBJ1-4	CASSLVREATNEKLFF	TGTGCCAGCAGTTTGGTTCGGGAGGCAACTAATGAAAAACTGTTTTTT
TRBV20-1	NA	NA	TRBJ1-2	CSSDSNYGYTF	TGCAGTTCGGACAGTAACTATGGCTACACCTTC
TRBV12-3/TRBV12-4	NA	NA	TRBJ2-1	CAIRGLQRNYNEQFF	TGTGCCATACGGGGTCTACAACGTAACTACAATGAGCAGTTCTTC
TRBV11-2	TRBD1	NA	TRBJ2-2	CASSPTTGQANTGELFF	TGTGCCAGCAGCCCCACCACGGGACAGGCGAACACCGGGGAGCTGTTTTTT
TRBV5-4	NA	few	TRBJ2-1	CASIRTGNNEQFF	TGTGCCAGCATACGAACAGGAAACAATGAGCAGTTCTTC
TRBV9	NA	few	TRBJ2-2	CASSDGLPGELFF	TGTGCCAGCAGCGACGGTCTCCCCGGGGAGCTGTTTTTT
TRBV9	NA	few	TRBJ2-3	CASSLGGEDTQYF	TGTGCCAGCAGCTTGGGCGGGGAAGATACGCAGTATTTT
TRBV12-3/TRBV12-4	TRBD1	few	TRBJ1-1	CASRGDRGIEAFF	TGTGCCAGCAGGGGGGACAGGGGAATTGAAGCTTTCTTT
TRBV6-1	NA	NA	TRBJ2-7	CASGNAEGTYEQYF	TGTGCCAGCGGGAATGCGGAGGGAACCTACGAGCAGTACTTC
TRBV5-1	NA	NA	TRBJ1-4	CASSARWDKEKLFF	TGCGCCAGCAGCGCCCGGTGGGACAAGGAAAAACTGTTTTTT
TRBV11-2	NA	few	TRBJ2-7	CASSLGQGGPYEQYF	TGTGCCAGCAGCTTAGGGCAGGGTGGCCCCTACGAGCAGTACTTC
TRBV9	NA	NA	TRBJ2-1	CASSEAGKTFEQFF	TGTGCCAGCAGCGAGGCCGGGAAAACATTTGAGCAGTTCTTC
TRBV12-3/TRBV12-4	NA	NA	TRBJ2-5	CASSRDSKRAQYF	TGTGCCAGCAGTCGGGACTCCAAGAGGGCCCAGTACTTC
TRBV7-9	NA	NA	TRBJ2-1	CASSPSPRVSYNEQFF	TGTGCCAGCAGCCCATCCCCGAGGGTTTCCTACAATGAGCAGTTCTTC
TRBV7-2	NA	few	TRBJ1-2	CASSGGTINYGYTF	TGTGCCAGCAGCGGAGGGACGATTAACTATGGCTACACCTTC
TRBV3-1	NA	many	TRBJ2-1	CASSPSLGLHEQFF	TGTGCCAGCAGCCCAAGTCTGGGGTTACATGAGCAGTTCTTC
TRBV20-1	NA	NA	TRBJ1-2	CSARPHFFGAQDYGYTF	TGCAGTGCTAGACCCCACTTCTTCGGGGCGCAGGACTATGGCTACACCTTC
TRBV6-1	TRBD1	few	TRBJ1-2	CASSPGTGVGYTF	TGTGCCAGCAGCCCCGGGACAGGGGTTGGCTACACCTTC
TRBV4-3	TRBD2	few	TRBJ2-3	CASRSGVWGTDTQYF	TGCGCCAGCCGCAGCGGGGTGTGGGGCACAGATACGCAGTATTTT
TRBV12-3/TRBV12-4	NA	NA	TRBJ2-7	CASSRQAVAYEQYF	TGTGCCAGCAGTCGTCAGGCCGTTGCCTACGAGCAGTACTTC
TRBV6-2/TRBV6-3	NA	few	TRBJ2-3	CASRYRQGEWRDTQYF	TGTGCCAGCAGATACCGACAAGGGGAGTGGAGAGATACGCAGTATTTT
TRBV5-4	TRBD1	NA	TRBJ2-1	CASSPPGTVPNEQFF	TGTGCCAGCAGCCCCCCCGGGACAGTACCCAATGAGCAGTTCTTC
TRBV18	NA	few	TRBJ2-2	CASSLRDFAGELFF	TGTGCCAGCTCACTCCGGGACTTTGCCGGGGAGCTGTTTTTT
TRBV18	TRBD2	NA	TRBJ2-3	CASSPQRGLRTDTQYF	TGTGCCAGCTCACCCCAGCGGGGGTTGCGCACAGATACGCAGTATTTT
TRBV7-2	TRBD1	few	TRBJ1-4	CASSLRQGASEKLFF	TGTGCCAGCAGCTTACGGCAGGGGGCATCTGAAAAACTGTTTTTT
TRBV7-7	TRBD1	NA	TRBJ2-5	CASSHYPRGRETQYF	TGTGCCAGCAGCCATTACCCCAGGGGGCGGGAGACCCAGTACTTC
TRBV5-6	NA	few	TRBJ2-4	CASSGRGAVNIQYF	TGTGCCAGCAGCGGGAGGGGGGCGGTTAACATTCAGTACTTC
TRBV6-5	NA	few	TRBJ1-2	CASSYLGDRPNYGYTF	TGTGCCAGCAGTTACTTGGGGGATCGGCCTAACTATGGCTACACCTTC
TRBV28	NA	few	TRBJ1-2	CASSSSLDYGYTF	TGTGCCAGCAGTTCGTCCCTCGACTATGGCTACACCTTC
TRBV25-1	TRBD1	few	TRBJ1-4	CASSTRDRLLNEKLFF	TGTGCCAGCAGTACCCGGGACAGGCTACTTAATGAAAAACTGTTTTTT
TRBV5-1	NA	NA	TRBJ2-3	CASGNVVDTQYF	TGCGCCAGCGGGAATGTAGTGGATACGCAGTATTTT
TRBV27	NA	few	TRBJ1-5	CASSPRDGRVSQPQHF	TGTGCCAGCAGTCCCAGGGACGGAAGGGTTAGTCAGCCCCAGCATTTT
TRBV6-6	TRBD1	few	TRBJ1-2	CASSYQGGGYTF	TGTGCCAGCAGTTACCAGGGGGGCGGCTACACCTTC